This T cell receptor (beta chain) derives from a study of blood T cell repertoires in COVID-19. Study-level information: Sources were T cells, B-cell-depleted T cells, or PBMCs; the material itself was cDNA or gDNA.

The CDR3 has 16 amino acids. V lost 1 base to trimming and J lost 0 bases, with 11 bases between them. Germline CDR1 is SGHRS and CDR2 is YFSETQ. Original processing notes: For nucleated cells, counts were estimated from reference gene primer amplification. The data were produced by immunoSEQ multiplex PCR, yet TCRdb's version contains in-frame clones alone and is incomplete. V, J and clone size are those of that table, while D and trimming were read from the DNA. Seen here are 120,000 to 150,000 clones, 88% observed once, and the top ten hold less than 2%. This receptor was taken from a woman in her fifties or sixties with acute or convalescent COVID-19. The rearrangement links TRBV5-1 to TRBJ1-5; weak D call: TRBD1 (6 bases). Sample: peripheral blood. The CDR3 sequence is CASSLWTVYSNQPQHF. The CDR3 DNA reads as TGCGCCAGCAGCTTGTGGACAGTGTATAGCAATCAGCCCCAGCATTTT.